This T cell receptor beta chain was sequenced for a study of cytomegalovirus exposure and HLA in healthy donors. Findings and limits, study-wide: A highly shared variant cluster was judged a likely technical artifact.

This CDR3 has 15 amino acids. V shed 4 bases, J shed 3 bases, and the junction held 8 bases outside the gene matches. The germline CDR1 and CDR2 sequences are SGHNT and YYREEE (reference sequence). Both 60 Vbeta primers and 13 Jbeta primers went into the PCR. TCRdb's table, derived via immunoSEQ multiplex PCR, lists solely in-frame clones and lacks some. The data hold about 130,000 clones, with 81% observed a single time. Notes on this clone: What it binds is unknown.

The rearrangement uses TRBV5-4 and TRBJ2-7; 9 bases match TRBD1. This clonotype was obtained from a man younger than 35 in good health and CMV-seropositive. The sequenced material came from PBMCs. CDR3 region: CASSPNPTGGYEQYF. The CDR3 coding sequence is TGTGCCAGCAGCCCCAACCCGACAGGGGGCTACGAGCAGTACTTC.